These T cell receptor beta chains were read from a single sample in a study of cytomegalovirus exposure and HLA in healthy donors. Assay used: immunoSEQ multiplex PCR; TCRdb lists only in-frame clones, some missing. Among 170,000 or so clones listed, about 80% were seen once. Sequenced sample: PBMCs. All receptors come from a man aged 18 to 30 in good health and CMV-seronegative. Each CDR3 is given with its conserved first and last residue. Fields, in order: D gene, CDR3 length, V gene, J gene, clone size, CDR3 protein, CDR3 DNA. The D gene is left open where the match is weak. Expanded clones are given a class, and other clones once, few, many or no size at all.

D: NA; length: 15; V: TRBV4-1; J: TRBJ1-4; size: NA; CDR3: CASSQVPTGLEKLFF; DNA: TGCGCCAGCAGCCAAGTTCCGACAGGCCTTGAAAAACTGTTTTTT
D: TRBD1; length: 14; V: TRBV19; J: TRBJ2-7; size: once; CDR3: CASSRDRGSYEQYF; DNA: TGTGCCAGTAGTCGGGACAGGGGCTCCTACGAGCAGTACTTC
D: TRBD2; length: 15; V: TRBV27; J: TRBJ2-7; size: NA; CDR3: CASSRGTSGRNEQYF; DNA: TGTGCCAGCAGTAGAGGGACTAGCGGGAGGAACGAGCAGTACTTC
D: TRBD1; length: 15; V: TRBV9; J: TRBJ1-2; size: NA; CDR3: CASSVRGQGNYGYTF; DNA: TGTGCCAGCAGCGTGAGGGGACAGGGGAACTATGGCTACACCTTC
D: NA; length: 14; V: TRBV7-9; J: TRBJ1-5; size: NA; CDR3: CASSSAGNNQPQHF; DNA: TGTGCCAGCAGCTCTGCCGGGAACAATCAGCCCCAGCATTTT
D: NA; length: 15; V: TRBV2; J: TRBJ1-2; size: NA; CDR3: CASRPGPGADYGYTF; DNA: TGTGCCAGCCGTCCTGGGCCAGGGGCTGACTATGGCTACACCTTC
D: NA; length: 16; V: TRBV7-7; J: TRBJ2-2; size: NA; CDR3: CASSSRSGSNTGELFF; DNA: TGTGCTAGCAGCTCACGGTCGGGATCGAACACCGGGGAGCTGTTTTTT
D: NA; length: 13; V: TRBV7-9; J: TRBJ2-7; size: NA; CDR3: CASSARGGYEQYF; DNA: TGTGCCAGCAGCGCAAGGGGGGGATACGAGCAGTACTTC
D: NA; length: 14; V: TRBV29-1; J: TRBJ2-1; size: once; CDR3: CSVEAKSSRNEQFF; DNA: TGCAGCGTTGAAGCTAAGTCTAGTAGGAATGAGCAGTTCTTC
D: TRBD2; length: 15; V: TRBV5-1; J: TRBJ2-3; size: NA; CDR3: CASSLGSGRGDTQYF; DNA: TGCGCCAGCAGCTTGGGGAGCGGGAGAGGAGATACGCAGTATTTT
D: NA; length: 13; V: TRBV10-3; J: TRBJ2-5; size: NA; CDR3: CAISEAVQETQYF; DNA: TGTGCCATCAGTGAGGCGGTCCAAGAGACCCAGTACTTC
D: NA; length: 15; V: TRBV27; J: TRBJ2-6; size: NA; CDR3: CASSLERAGANVLTF; DNA: TGTGCCAGCAGTCTCGAGAGGGCTGGGGCCAACGTCCTGACTTTC
D: TRBD1; length: 19; V: TRBV14; J: TRBJ1-1; size: NA; CDR3: CASSHLTGTVYGVNTEAFF; DNA: TGTGCCAGCAGCCACCTGACAGGGACTGTTTATGGGGTGAACACTGAAGCTTTCTTT
D: TRBD1; length: 15; V: TRBV6-1; J: TRBJ1-2; size: NA; CDR3: CASTPTGGSNYGYTF; DNA: TGTGCCAGCACCCCGACAGGGGGCTCTAACTATGGCTACACCTTC
D: NA; length: 12; V: TRBV5-5; J: TRBJ2-7; size: NA; CDR3: CASSQLGVEQYF; DNA: TGTGCCAGCAGTCAATTAGGGGTTGAGCAGTACTTC
D: NA; length: 12; V: TRBV7-9; J: TRBJ2-3; size: NA; CDR3: CASSLARDTQYF; DNA: TGTGCCAGCAGCTTAGCCCGGGATACGCAGTATTTT
D: NA; length: 13; V: TRBV19; J: TRBJ2-7; size: NA; CDR3: CASSMNPGYEQYF; DNA: TGTGCCAGTAGTATGAATCCGGGTTACGAGCAGTACTTC
D: TRBD2; length: 17; V: TRBV4-3; J: TRBJ2-1; size: NA; CDR3: CASSPDTGTSVYNEQFF; DNA: TGCGCCAGCAGCCCCGACACCGGGACTAGCGTGTACAATGAGCAGTTCTTC
D: TRBD1; length: 15; V: TRBV2; J: TRBJ1-4; size: NA; CDR3: CASNGRRDRGEKLFF; DNA: TGTGCCAGCAACGGAAGGCGGGACAGGGGTGAAAAACTGTTTTTT
D: TRBD2; length: 17; V: TRBV28; J: TRBJ2-7; size: NA; CDR3: CASSLMGLAGGIYEQYF; DNA: TGTGCCAGCAGTTTAATGGGACTAGCGGGAGGGATCTACGAGCAGTACTTC
D: TRBD1; length: 12; V: TRBV29-1; J: TRBJ1-1; size: NA; CDR3: CSVATGGAPRIF; DNA: TGCAGCGTTGCTACAGGGGGCGCTCCTCGGATCTTT
D: TRBD1; length: 15; V: TRBV14; J: TRBJ2-5; size: NA; CDR3: CASSQLIQGQETQYF; DNA: TGTGCCAGCAGCCAGCTAATACAGGGGCAAGAGACCCAGTACTTC
D: TRBD2; length: 14; V: TRBV2; J: TRBJ2-1; size: NA; CDR3: CASELAGSYNEQFF; DNA: TGTGCCAGCGAATTAGCGGGGAGCTACAATGAGCAGTTCTTC
D: TRBD1; length: 15; V: TRBV18; J: TRBJ2-2; size: NA; CDR3: CASSSDRVNTGELFF; DNA: TGTGCCAGCTCATCTGACAGGGTGAACACCGGGGAGCTGTTTTTT
D: NA; length: 15; V: TRBV6-1; J: TRBJ1-5; size: few; CDR3: CASSEFTGNNQPQHF; DNA: TGTGCCAGCAGTGAATTCACAGGGAACAATCAGCCCCAGCATTTT
D: TRBD2; length: 15; V: TRBV27; J: TRBJ2-7; size: NA; CDR3: CASSLGGSGPYEQYF; DNA: TGTGCCAGCAGTTTAGGTGGTAGCGGGCCCTACGAGCAGTACTTC
D: NA; length: 13; V: TRBV6-1; J: TRBJ1-4; size: few; CDR3: CASSAIFGGELFF; DNA: TGTGCCAGCAGTGCTATCTTCGGGGGGGAACTGTTTTTT
D: TRBD1; length: 16; V: TRBV4-2; J: TRBJ1-3; size: NA; CDR3: CASSRQSGGERNTIYF; DNA: TGTGCCAGCAGCCGTCAATCAGGGGGCGAGAGAAACACCATATATTTT
D: TRBD1; length: 14; V: TRBV25-1; J: TRBJ1-2; size: NA; CDR3: CASSGGQGLYGYTF; DNA: TGTGCCAGCAGTGGAGGACAGGGCCTCTATGGCTACACCTTC
D: NA; length: 15; V: TRBV27; J: TRBJ2-6; size: NA; CDR3: CASSFRDSGANVLTF; DNA: TGTGCCAGCAGTTTCAGGGACTCTGGGGCCAACGTCCTGACTTTC
D: NA; length: 14; V: TRBV6-1; J: TRBJ1-1; size: NA; CDR3: CASSMGHLNTEAFF; DNA: TGTGCCAGCAGTATGGGACATCTAAACACTGAAGCTTTCTTT
D: NA; length: 16; V: TRBV11-3; J: TRBJ2-3; size: NA; CDR3: CASSYWTRGDTDTQYF; DNA: TGTGCCAGCAGCTACTGGACCCGCGGGGACACAGATACGCAGTATTTT
D: NA; length: 13; V: TRBV2; J: TRBJ2-5; size: NA; CDR3: CASSAQGQETQYF; DNA: TGTGCCAGCAGCGCCCAGGGCCAAGAGACCCAGTACTTC
D: NA; length: 13; V: TRBV7-3; J: TRBJ1-2; size: NA; CDR3: CASSMAGDYGYTF; DNA: TGTGCCAGCAGCATGGCCGGAGACTATGGCTACACCTTC
D: TRBD1; length: 14; V: TRBV29-1; J: TRBJ2-5; size: NA; CDR3: CSARGQGFGETQYF; DNA: TGCAGCGCCCGGGGACAGGGTTTTGGAGAGACCCAGTACTTC
D: TRBD2; length: 20; V: TRBV4-3; J: TRBJ2-1; size: NA; CDR3: CASSQDPVAGGLMAWNEQFF; DNA: TGCGCCAGCAGCCAAGATCCCGTAGCGGGAGGGCTTATGGCGTGGAATGAGCAGTTCTTC
D: NA; length: 13; V: TRBV29-1; J: TRBJ1-5; size: NA; CDR3: CSVGGNSNQPQHF; DNA: TGCAGCGTTGGGGGCAATAGCAATCAGCCCCAGCATTTT
D: TRBD1; length: 16; V: TRBV23-1; J: TRBJ2-3; size: NA; CDR3: CASYNGTVPNTDTQYF; DNA: TGCGCCAGTTATAACGGGACAGTCCCTAACACAGATACGCAGTATTTT
D: NA; length: 18; V: TRBV5-1; J: TRBJ2-3; size: NA; CDR3: CASSSDGGPATQTDTQYF; DNA: TGCGCCAGCAGCAGTGACGGGGGGCCGGCCACTCAAACAGATACGCAGTATTTT
D: TRBD2; length: 15; V: TRBV27; J: TRBJ2-1; size: NA; CDR3: CASSFGLAGANEQFF; DNA: TGTGCCAGCAGTTTCGGACTAGCGGGAGCTAATGAGCAGTTCTTC
D: NA; length: 19; V: TRBV1; J: TRBJ2-6; size: NA; CDR3: CTSSQDEGFADSGANVLTF; DNA: TGCACCAGCAGCCAAGATGAGGGATTTGCGGACTCTGGGGCCAACGTCCTGACTTTC